A selection of T cell receptor beta chains follows, all from one sample in a study of identifying expanded T cells in peripheral blood. Libraries were prepared by immunoSEQ multiplex PCR; TCRdb keeps only in-frame clonotypes and omits some of them. The sample has about 98,000 clones, approximately 89% seen once; the top ten hold 14%. The source material was blood. The receptors come from a person aged 18 to 69 in good health. Both conserved end residues are part of each CDR3. The order of the fields is clone size, J gene, D gene, V gene, CDR3 DNA, CDR3 protein. The D gene is left open where the match is weak. Size is omitted from some rows. Given values are once, few, many or a class for expanded clones.

- TRBJ2-3 TRBD2 TRBV28 TGTGCCAGCAGCACCGCCGGGACTACAGGCACAGATACGCAGTATTTT CASSTAGTTGTDTQYF
- TRBJ2-5 TRBD2 TRBV7-2 TGTGCCAGCAGCTTAGTAGCGGGAGGGGGGGAGACCCAGTACTTC CASSLVAGGGETQYF
- TRBJ2-7 TRBD1 TRBV5-1 TGCGCCAGCAGCTTGGCACCGGGACAGGGTTCCTACGAGCAGTACTTC CASSLAPGQGSYEQYF
- TRBJ2-1 - TRBV4-3 TGCGCCAGCAGCAGGGGCTCCTACAATGAGCAGTTCTTC CASSRGSYNEQFF
- TRBJ2-7 - TRBV5-1 TGCGCCAGCAGCTACGGCTCATTCTCCTACGAGCAGTACTTC CASSYGSFSYEQYF
- TRBJ1-4 - TRBV7-9 TGTGCCAGCGCCGAGAGAGGACAGGAAAAACTGTTTTTT CASAERGQEKLFF
- TRBJ1-2 - TRBV28 TGTGCCAGCAGTTTAGACGTCAGGGGAAAGGGCTACACCTTC CASSLDVRGKGYTF
- TRBJ1-5 - TRBV27 TGTGCCAGCCGCTGGGGCAATCAGCCCCAGCATTTT CASRWGNQPQHF
- TRBJ1-2 - TRBV28 TGTGCCAGCTCAGCTTTCTATGGCTACACCTTC CASSAFYGYTF
- TRBJ1-2 TRBD1 TRBV2 TGTGCCAGCAGTCTCCGCCGGGACCCAGGGGGAGGCTACACCTTC CASSLRRDPGGGYTF
- TRBJ2-7 - TRBV6-6 TGTGCCAGCGGTGGCGGTTACGAGCAGTACTTC CASGGGYEQYF
few TRBJ1-5 - TRBV9 TGTGCCAGCAGCGTAGGGTCAGGGGAACAGCCCCAGCATTTT CASSVGSGEQPQHF
- TRBJ1-1 TRBD1 TRBV11-2 TGTGCCAGCAGCTTTGGTTCAGGGGGGAACACTGAAGCTTTCTTT CASSFGSGGNTEAFF
- TRBJ2-3 TRBD2 TRBV10-3 TGTGCCATCGCGACGGGGGGGGCCACAGATACGCAGTATTTT CAIATGGATDTQYF
- TRBJ1-1 - TRBV6-5 TGTGCCAGCAGTTACTCGACGAAGGGAGGGACTTTCTTT CASSYSTKGGTFF
once TRBJ1-1 - TRBV19 TGTGCCAGTACCCCTGGAATTTGGACGGGGAACACTGAAGCTTTCTTT CASTPGIWTGNTEAFF
- TRBJ2-7 - TRBV28 TGTGCCAGCAGCCGTCTCCGGGGGACCTACGAGCAGTACTTC CASSRLRGTYEQYF
- TRBJ1-2 - TRBV4-1 TGCGCCAGCAGCCAAGGTCCGGGAGGGATTGACTATGGCTACACCTTC CASSQGPGGIDYGYTF
few TRBJ1-2 - TRBV7-8 TGTGCCAGCAGCTCTTTCGACATTGGCTACACCTTC CASSSFDIGYTF
- TRBJ2-7 TRBD2 TRBV28 TGTGCCAGCAGCACACTAGCGGGGACCTACGAGCAGTACTTC CASSTLAGTYEQYF
- TRBJ1-4 - TRBV6-5 TGTGCCAGCAGTTACGACACGACTAATGAAAAACTGTTTTTT CASSYDTTNEKLFF
- TRBJ1-1 TRBD1 TRBV7-9 TGTGCCAGCAGCTTAGAAGGGGGCAATGAAGCTTTCTTT CASSLEGGNEAFF
few TRBJ2-5 - TRBV9 TGTGCCAGCAGTTCGTCGGGAAACGTGCCCCAGTACTTC CASSSSGNVPQYF
- TRBJ1-2 TRBD1 TRBV6-5 TGTGCCAGCAAAATTCCCGGGACAGGGATTGGGGGCTACACCTTC CASKIPGTGIGGYTF
- TRBJ2-2 TRBD2 TRBV6-5 TGTGCCAGCGGCGGGAGGGCCGACGGGGAGCTGTTTTTT CASGGRADGELFF
- TRBJ1-5 TRBD1 TRBV19 TGTGCCAGTAGTCAGACAGGGACTAGCAATCAGCCCCAGCATTTT CASSQTGTSNQPQHF
- TRBJ1-1 TRBD1 TRBV28 TGTGCCAGCAGTTTCCTCGCCCGACAGGGGAGCGGTGAAGCTTTCTTT CASSFLARQGSGEAFF
- TRBJ2-7 - TRBV11-2 TGTGCCAGCACCCCCTGGCAGGGAACCTCCTACGAGCAGTACTTC CASTPWQGTSYEQYF
- TRBJ1-3 - TRBV11-2 TGTGCCAGCAGCTTTATCGGAGGCAGCCGATCTGGAAACACCATATATTTT CASSFIGGSRSGNTIYF
- TRBJ2-7 - TRBV28 TGTGCCAGCAGTGACCTTCGAGAGCAGTACTTC CASSDLREQYF
- TRBJ1-2 - TRBV28 TGTGCCAGCAGCCAAATACTTCAGGAAAACTATGGCTACACCTTC CASSQILQENYGYTF
- TRBJ2-7 TRBD1 TRBV5-8 TGTGCCAGCAGCCCCCGGACAGGGGTCTACGAGCAGTACTTC CASSPRTGVYEQYF
- TRBJ1-2 - TRBV19 TGTGCCAGTAGTATAGATCTGGTACAGAACTATGGCTACACCTTC CASSIDLVQNYGYTF